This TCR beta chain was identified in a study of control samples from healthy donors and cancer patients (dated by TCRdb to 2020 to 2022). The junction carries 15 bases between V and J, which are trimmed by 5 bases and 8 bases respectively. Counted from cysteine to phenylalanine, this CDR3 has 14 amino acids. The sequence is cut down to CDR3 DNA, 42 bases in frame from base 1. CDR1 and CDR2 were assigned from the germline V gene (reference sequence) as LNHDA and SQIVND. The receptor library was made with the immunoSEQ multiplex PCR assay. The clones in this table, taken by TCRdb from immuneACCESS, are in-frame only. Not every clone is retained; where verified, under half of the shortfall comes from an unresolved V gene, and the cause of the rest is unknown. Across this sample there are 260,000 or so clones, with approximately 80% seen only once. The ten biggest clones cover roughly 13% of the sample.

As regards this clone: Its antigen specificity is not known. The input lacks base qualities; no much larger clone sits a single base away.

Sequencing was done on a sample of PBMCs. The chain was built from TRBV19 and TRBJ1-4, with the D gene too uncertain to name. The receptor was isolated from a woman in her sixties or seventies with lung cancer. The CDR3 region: CASSLGSLREKLFF. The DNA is TGTGCCAGTAGTTTGGGGAGCCTACGAGAAAAACTGTTTTTT.